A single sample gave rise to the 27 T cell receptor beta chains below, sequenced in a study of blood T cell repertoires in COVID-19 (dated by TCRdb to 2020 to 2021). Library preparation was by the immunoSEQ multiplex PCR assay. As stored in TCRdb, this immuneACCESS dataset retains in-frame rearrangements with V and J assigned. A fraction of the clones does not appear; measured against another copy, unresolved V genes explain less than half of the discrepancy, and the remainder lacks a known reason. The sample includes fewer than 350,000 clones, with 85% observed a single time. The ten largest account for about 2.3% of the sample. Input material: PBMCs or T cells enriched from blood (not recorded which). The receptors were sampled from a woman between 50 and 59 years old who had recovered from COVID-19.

The CDR3 reads CASKQSTGTGNEQYF. In DNA, the CDR3 is TGTGCCAGCAAACAGAGCACCGGGACAGGGAACGAGCAGTACTTC. The chain links TRBV6-5 to TRBJ2-7, with TRBD1 matching 9 bases. With V trimmed by 7 bases and J by 5 bases, 12 bases remained unmatched. The germline V gene encodes CDR1 MNHEY and CDR2 SVGAGI. CDR3 length: 15 residues.

For the CDR3, the DNA is TGTGCCAGCAGCGCCACAGGGGGGCTAAACACTGAAGCTTTCTTT. Protein: CASSATGGLNTEAFF. The chain couples TRBV11-2 to TRBJ1-1; 8 nucleotides match TRBD1. Germline CDR1 and CDR2: SGHAT and FQNNGV. This CDR3 has 15 amino acids. V lost 5 bases to trimming and J lost 2 bases; unmatched junction nucleotides: 7.

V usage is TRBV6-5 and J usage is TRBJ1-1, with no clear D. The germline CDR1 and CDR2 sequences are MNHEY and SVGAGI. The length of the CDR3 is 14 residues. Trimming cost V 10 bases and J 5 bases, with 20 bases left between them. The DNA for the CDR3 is TGTGCCACCGAATTGGAGAGGTATGGGACTGAAGCTTTCTTT. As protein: CATELERYGTEAFF.

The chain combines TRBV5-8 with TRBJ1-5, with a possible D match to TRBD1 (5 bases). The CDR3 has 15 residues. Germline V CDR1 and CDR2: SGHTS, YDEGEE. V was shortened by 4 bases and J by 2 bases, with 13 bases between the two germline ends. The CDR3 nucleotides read TGTGCCAGCAGCCCCGCCTCGACAGGCAATCAGCCCCAGCATTTT. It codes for CASSPASTGNQPQHF.

CDR3 bases: TGTGCCAGCAGCTTAAGGCGGGGACCGAACACCGGGGAGCTGTTTTTT. It encodes CASSLRRGPNTGELFF. The V gene is TRBV7-3, the J gene TRBJ2-2; possible D gene TRBD2, 6 bases. Per germline, CDR1 SGHTA and CDR2 FQGTGA. CDR3 length equals 16 residues. Deletions cut 1 base from V and 0 bases from J, with 9 bases between.

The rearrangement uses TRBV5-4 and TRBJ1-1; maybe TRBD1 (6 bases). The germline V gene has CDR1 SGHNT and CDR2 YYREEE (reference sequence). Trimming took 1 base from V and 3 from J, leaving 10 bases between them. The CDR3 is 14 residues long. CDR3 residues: CASSLRDIHTEAFF. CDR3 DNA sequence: TGTGCCAGCAGCTTGCGGGACATCCACACTGAAGCTTTCTTT.

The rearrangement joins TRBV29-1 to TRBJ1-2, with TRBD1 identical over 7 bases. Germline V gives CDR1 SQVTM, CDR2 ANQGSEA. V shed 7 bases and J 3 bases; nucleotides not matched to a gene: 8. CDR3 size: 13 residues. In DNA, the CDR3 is TGCAGCGATCTGACAGGGCCCCACTATGGCTACACCTTC. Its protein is CSDLTGPHYGYTF.

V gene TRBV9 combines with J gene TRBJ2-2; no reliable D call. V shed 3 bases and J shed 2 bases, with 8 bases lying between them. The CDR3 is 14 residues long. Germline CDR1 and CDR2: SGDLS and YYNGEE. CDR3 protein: CASSAHYNTGELFF. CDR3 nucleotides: TGTGCCAGCAGCGCACACTACAACACCGGGGAGCTGTTTTTT. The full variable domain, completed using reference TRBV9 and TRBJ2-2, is DSGVTQTPKHLITATGQRVTLRCSPRSGDLSVYWYQQSLDQGLQFLIQYYNGEERAKGNILERFSAQQFPDLHSELNLSSLELGDSALYFCASSAHYNTGELFFGEGSRLTVL.

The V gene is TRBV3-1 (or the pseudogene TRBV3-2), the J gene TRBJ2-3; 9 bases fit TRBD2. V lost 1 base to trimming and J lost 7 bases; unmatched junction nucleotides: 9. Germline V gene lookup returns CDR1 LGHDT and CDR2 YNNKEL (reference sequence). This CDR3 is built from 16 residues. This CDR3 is CASSQVGRGGVNTQYF. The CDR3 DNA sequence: TGTGCCAGCAGCCAAGTAGGGCGGGGGGGTGTCAATACGCAGTATTTT.

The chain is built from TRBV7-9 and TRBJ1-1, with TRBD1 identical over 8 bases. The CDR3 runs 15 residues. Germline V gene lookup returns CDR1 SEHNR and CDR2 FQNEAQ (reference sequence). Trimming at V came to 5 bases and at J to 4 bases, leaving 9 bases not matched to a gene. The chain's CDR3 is CASSPLTGEGTEAFF. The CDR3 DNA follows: TGTGCCAGCAGCCCCCTGACAGGGGAGGGCACTGAAGCTTTCTTT.

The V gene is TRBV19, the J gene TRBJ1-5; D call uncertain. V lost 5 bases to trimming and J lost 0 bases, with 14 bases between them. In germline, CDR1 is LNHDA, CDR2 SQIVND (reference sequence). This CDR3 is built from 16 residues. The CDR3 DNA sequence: TGTGCCAGTAGTGCCCGTCAGACTAATAGCAATCAGCCCCAGCATTTT. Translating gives CASSARQTNSNQPQHF.

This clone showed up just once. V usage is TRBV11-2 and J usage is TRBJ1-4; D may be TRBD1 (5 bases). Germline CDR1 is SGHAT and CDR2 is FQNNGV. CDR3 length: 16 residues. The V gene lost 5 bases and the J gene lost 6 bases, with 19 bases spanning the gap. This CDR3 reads CASSPPGGAPDEKLFF. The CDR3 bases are TGTGCCAGCAGCCCCCCGGGAGGGGCGCCGGATGAAAAACTGTTTTTT.

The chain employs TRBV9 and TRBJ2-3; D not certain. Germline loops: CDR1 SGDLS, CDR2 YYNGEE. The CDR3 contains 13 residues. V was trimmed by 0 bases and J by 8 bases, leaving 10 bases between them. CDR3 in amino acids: CASSVDLSGTQYF. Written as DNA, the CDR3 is TGTGCCAGCAGCGTAGATCTCTCAGGTACGCAGTATTTT.

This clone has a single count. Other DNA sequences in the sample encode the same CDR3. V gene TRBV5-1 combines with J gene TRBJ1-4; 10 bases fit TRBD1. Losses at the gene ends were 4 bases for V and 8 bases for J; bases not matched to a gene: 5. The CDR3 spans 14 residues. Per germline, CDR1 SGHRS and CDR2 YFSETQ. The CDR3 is CASSPGQGREKLFF. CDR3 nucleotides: TGCGCCAGCAGCCCGGGACAGGGGAGGGAAAAACTGTTTTTT.

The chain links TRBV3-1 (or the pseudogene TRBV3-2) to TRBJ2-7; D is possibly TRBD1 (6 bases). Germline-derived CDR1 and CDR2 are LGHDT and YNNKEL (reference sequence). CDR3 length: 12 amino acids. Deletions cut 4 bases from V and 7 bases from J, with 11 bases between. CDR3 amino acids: CASSRPRGEQYF. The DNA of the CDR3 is TGTGCCAGCAGCCGCCCGAGGGGGGAGCAGTACTTC.

CDR3 in DNA: TGTGCCAGCAGCTTCTCCCAAGCTTCATATGGCTACACCTTC. It yields the protein CASSFSQASYGYTF. The chain employs TRBV7-9 and TRBJ1-2; D not certain. CDR1 and CDR2 from the germline V gene are SEHNR and FQNEAQ (reference sequence). This CDR3 has 14 amino acids. Trimming took off 3 bases at V and 5 bases at J, with 13 bases between the two ends.

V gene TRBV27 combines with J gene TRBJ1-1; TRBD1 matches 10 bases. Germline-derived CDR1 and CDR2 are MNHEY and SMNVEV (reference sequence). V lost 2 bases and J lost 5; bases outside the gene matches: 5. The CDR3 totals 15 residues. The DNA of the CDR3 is TGTGCCAGCAGTTTAGATAGGACAGGGGGAACTGAAGCTTTCTTT. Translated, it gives CASSLDRTGGTEAFF.

Written as DNA, the CDR3 is TGTGCCAGTAGTATGGGAGGTACTGAAGCTTTCTTT. Residues: CASSMGGTEAFF. The chain uses TRBV19 and TRBJ1-1; D is uncertain. V lost 3 bases and J lost 5, with 7 bases in between. CDR3 length: 12 residues. The germline CDR1 and CDR2 sequences are LNHDA and SQIVND (reference sequence).

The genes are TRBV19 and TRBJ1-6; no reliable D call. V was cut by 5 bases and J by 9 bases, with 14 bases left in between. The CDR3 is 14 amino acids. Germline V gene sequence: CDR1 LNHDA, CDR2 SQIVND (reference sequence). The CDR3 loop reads CASSPRQLGSPLHF. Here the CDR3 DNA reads TGTGCCAGTAGTCCTAGGCAGCTCGGTTCACCCCTCCACTTT.

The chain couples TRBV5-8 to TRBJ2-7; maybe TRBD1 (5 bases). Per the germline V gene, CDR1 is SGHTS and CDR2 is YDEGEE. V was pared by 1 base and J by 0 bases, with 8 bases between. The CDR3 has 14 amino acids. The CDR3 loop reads CASSLHRLSYEQYF. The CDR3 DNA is TGTGCCAGCAGCTTGCACAGGCTCTCCTACGAGCAGTACTTC.

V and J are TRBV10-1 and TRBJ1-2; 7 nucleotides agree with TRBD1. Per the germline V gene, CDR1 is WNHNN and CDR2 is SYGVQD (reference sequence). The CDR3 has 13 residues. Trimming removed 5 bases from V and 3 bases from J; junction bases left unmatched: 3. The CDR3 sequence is CASSLDRDYGYTF. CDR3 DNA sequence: TGCGCCAGCAGTCTAGACAGGGACTATGGCTACACCTTC.

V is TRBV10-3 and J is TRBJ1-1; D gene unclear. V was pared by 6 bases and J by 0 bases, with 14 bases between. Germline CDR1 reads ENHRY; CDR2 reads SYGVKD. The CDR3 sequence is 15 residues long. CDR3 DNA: TGTGCCATCAGGGGAGCAGCCGCCCTGAACACTGAAGCTTTCTTT. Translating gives CAIRGAAALNTEAFF.

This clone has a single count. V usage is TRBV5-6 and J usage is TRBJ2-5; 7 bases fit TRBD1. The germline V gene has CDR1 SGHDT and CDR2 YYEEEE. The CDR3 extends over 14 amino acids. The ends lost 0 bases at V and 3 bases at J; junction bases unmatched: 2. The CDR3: CASSLAGTEETQYF. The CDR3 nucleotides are TGTGCCAGCAGCTTGGCCGGGACAGAAGAGACCCAGTACTTC.

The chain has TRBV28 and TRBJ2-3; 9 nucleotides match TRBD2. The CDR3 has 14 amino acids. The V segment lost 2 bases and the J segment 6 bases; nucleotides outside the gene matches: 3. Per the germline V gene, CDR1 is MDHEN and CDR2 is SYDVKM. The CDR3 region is CASSLRLAGDTQYF. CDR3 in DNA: TGTGCCAGCAGTTTAAGGCTAGCGGGGGATACGCAGTATTTT.

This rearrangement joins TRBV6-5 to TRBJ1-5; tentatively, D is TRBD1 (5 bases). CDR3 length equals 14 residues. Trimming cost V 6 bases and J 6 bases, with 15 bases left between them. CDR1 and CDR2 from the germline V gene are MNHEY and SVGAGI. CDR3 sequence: CASSPDRAPQPQHF. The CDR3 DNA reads TGTGCCAGCAGCCCCGACAGAGCACCTCAGCCCCAGCATTTT.

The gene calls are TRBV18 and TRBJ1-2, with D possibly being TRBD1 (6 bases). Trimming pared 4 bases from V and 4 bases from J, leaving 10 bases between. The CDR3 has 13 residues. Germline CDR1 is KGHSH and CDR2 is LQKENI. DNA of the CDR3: TGTGCCAGCTCACAACAGGGATCCTATGGCTACACCTTC. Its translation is CASSQQGSYGYTF.

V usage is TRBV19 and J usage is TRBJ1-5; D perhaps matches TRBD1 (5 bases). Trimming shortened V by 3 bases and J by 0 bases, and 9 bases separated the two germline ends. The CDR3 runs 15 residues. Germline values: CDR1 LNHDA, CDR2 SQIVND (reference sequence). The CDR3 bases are TGTGCCAGTAGTATGGACGGGGGTAGCAATCAGCCCCAGCATTTT. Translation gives CASSMDGGSNQPQHF.